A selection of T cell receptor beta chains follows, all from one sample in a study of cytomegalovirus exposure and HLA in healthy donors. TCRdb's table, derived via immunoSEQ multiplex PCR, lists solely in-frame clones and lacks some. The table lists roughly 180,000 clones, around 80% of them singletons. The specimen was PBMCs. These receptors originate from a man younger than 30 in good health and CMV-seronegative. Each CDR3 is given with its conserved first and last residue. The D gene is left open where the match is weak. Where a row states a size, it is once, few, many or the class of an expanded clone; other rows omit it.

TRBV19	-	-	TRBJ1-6	CASSKRDSPLHF	TGTGCCAGTAGTAAGAGGGATTCACCCCTCCACTTT
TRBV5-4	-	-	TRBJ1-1	CASSLTGKDTEAFF	TGTGCCAGCAGCTTGACAGGGAAGGACACTGAAGCTTTCTTT
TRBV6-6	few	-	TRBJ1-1	CASSPRATLEAFF	TGTGCCAGCAGTCCCCGCGCAACGCTAGAAGCTTTCTTT
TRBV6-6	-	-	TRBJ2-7	CASSYSVALYF	TGTGCCAGCAGTTACTCGGTAGCGCTGTACTTC
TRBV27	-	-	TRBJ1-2	CASSSDTDRMGGYTF	TGTGCCAGCAGTTCTGACACCGACAGGATGGGTGGCTACACCTTC
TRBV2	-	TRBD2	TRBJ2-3	CASGRLAGVDTQYF	TGTGCCAGCGGGAGACTAGCGGGAGTAGATACGCAGTATTTT
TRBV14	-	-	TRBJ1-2	CASSQRVAYGYTF	TGTGCCAGCAGTCAGAGGGTGGCTTATGGCTACACCTTC
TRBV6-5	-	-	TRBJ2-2	CASSYPPSGELFF	TGTGCCAGCAGTTACCCCCCGTCCGGGGAGCTGTTTTTT
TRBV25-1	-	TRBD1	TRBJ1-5	CASSSRDRGLHQPQHF	TGTGCCAGCAGTTCCCGGGACAGGGGTCTCCATCAGCCCCAGCATTTT
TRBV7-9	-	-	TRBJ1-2	CASSSDTYGYTF	TGTGCCAGCAGCTCGGACACCTATGGCTACACCTTC
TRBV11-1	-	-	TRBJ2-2	CASSLATRNTGELFF	TGTGCCAGCAGCTTAGCCACGAGGAACACCGGGGAGCTGTTTTTT
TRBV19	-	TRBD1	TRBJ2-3	CASSNTRQGKDTQYF	TGTGCCAGTAGTAACACGAGACAGGGGAAAGATACGCAGTATTTT
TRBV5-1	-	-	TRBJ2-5	CASSLQGQETQYF	TGCGCCAGCAGCCTCCAGGGCCAAGAGACCCAGTACTTC
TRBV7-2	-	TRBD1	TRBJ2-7	CASSLTGDRGFYEQYF	TGTGCCAGCAGCTTAACTGGGGACAGGGGGTTCTACGAGCAGTACTTC
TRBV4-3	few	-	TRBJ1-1	CASSQDRNTEAFF	TGCGCCAGCAGCCAAGACAGGAACACTGAAGCTTTCTTT
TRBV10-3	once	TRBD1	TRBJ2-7	CAISEGLGTGFHEQYF	TGTGCCATCAGTGAGGGACTTGGGACAGGGTTCCACGAGCAGTACTTC
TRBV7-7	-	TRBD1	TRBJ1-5	CASSSGQAAEQSLNQPQHF	TGTGCTAGCAGCTCTGGACAGGCGGCGGAGCAATCGCTTAATCAGCCCCAGCATTTT
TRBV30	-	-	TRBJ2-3	CAWSGMRLGMTDTQYF	TGTGCCTGGAGTGGAATGAGACTAGGGATGACAGATACGCAGTATTTT
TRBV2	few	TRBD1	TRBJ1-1	CASRYRGLYTEAFF	TGTGCCAGCAGATACAGGGGGTTGTACACTGAAGCTTTCTTT
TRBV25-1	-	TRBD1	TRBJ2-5	CASSEYSPGQGAGEQYF	TGTGCCAGCAGTGAATATAGCCCGGGACAGGGGGCGGGTGAGCAGTACTTC
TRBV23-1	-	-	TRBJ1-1	CASSTGEGVTEAFF	TGCGCCAGCAGCACAGGTGAAGGAGTCACTGAAGCTTTCTTT
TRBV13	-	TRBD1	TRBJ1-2	CASWGQGAHGYTF	TGTGCCAGCTGGGGCCAGGGGGCGCATGGCTACACCTTC
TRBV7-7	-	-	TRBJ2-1	CASSLTRGNNEQFF	TGTGCTAGCAGCTTAACCAGGGGCAACAATGAGCAGTTCTTC
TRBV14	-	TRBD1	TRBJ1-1	CASSHRTGESSTEAFF	TGTGCCAGCAGCCACCGGACAGGCGAGTCGTCCACTGAAGCTTTCTTT
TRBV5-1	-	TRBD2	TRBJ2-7	CASSLAGTSGRGYEQYF	TGCGCCAGCAGCTTGGCCGGAACAAGCGGGAGAGGGTACGAGCAGTACTTC
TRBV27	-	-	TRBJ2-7	CASSFRGIEQYF	TGTGCCAGCAGTTTTCGAGGGATTGAGCAGTACTTC
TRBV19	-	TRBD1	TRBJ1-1	CATGTGDLNTEAFF	TGTGCCACCGGGACAGGCGACTTAAACACTGAAGCTTTCTTT
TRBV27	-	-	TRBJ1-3	CASSSGAGNTIYF	TGTGCCAGCAGTTCGGGAGCTGGAAACACCATATATTTT
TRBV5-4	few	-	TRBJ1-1	CASSLVGGGDTEAFF	TGTGCCAGCAGCTTGGTGGGGGGAGGCGACACTGAAGCTTTCTTT
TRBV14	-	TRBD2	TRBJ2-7	CASSQLTSGSYEQYF	TGTGCCAGCAGCCAACTAACTAGCGGGAGTTACGAGCAGTACTTC
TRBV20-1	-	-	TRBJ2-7	CSASAYEQYF	TGCAGTGCTAGCGCCTACGAGCAGTACTTC
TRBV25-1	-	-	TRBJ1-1	CASSDGGGTEAFF	TGTGCCAGCAGTGATGGTGGGGGGACTGAAGCTTTCTTT
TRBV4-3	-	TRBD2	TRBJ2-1	CASSQEETSGKSNEQFF	TGCGCCAGCAGCCAAGAAGAGACTAGCGGGAAGAGCAATGAGCAGTTCTTC
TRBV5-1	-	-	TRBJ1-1	CASSLQDSKLEAFF	TGCGCCAGCAGCTTGCAGGACTCCAAACTTGAGGCTTTCTTT
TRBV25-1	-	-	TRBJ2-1	CASSPGTPAVFF	TGTGCCAGCAGTCCCGGGACTCCCGCGGTGTTCTTC
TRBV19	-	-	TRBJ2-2	CASRSTWVRTGELFF	TGTGCCAGTAGATCGACTTGGGTAAGGACCGGGGAGCTGTTTTTT
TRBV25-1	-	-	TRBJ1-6	CASSEFYPGSPLHF	TGTGCCAGCAGTGAATTCTACCCGGGTTCACCCCTCCACTTT
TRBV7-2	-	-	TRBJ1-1	CASSYAPQGRNTEAFF	TGTGCCAGCAGCTATGCCCCCCAGGGGAGGAACACTGAAGCTTTCTTT
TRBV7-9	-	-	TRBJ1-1	CASSLEMAGTTEAFF	TGTGCCAGCAGCTTAGAGATGGCGGGGACCACTGAAGCTTTCTTT
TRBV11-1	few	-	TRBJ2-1	CASSLMGVNEQFF	TGTGCCAGCAGCCTAATGGGAGTAAATGAGCAGTTCTTC
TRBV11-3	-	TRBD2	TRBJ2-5	CASSPGLQGGLETQYF	TGTGCCAGCAGCCCGGGACTACAAGGCGGTCTAGAGACCCAGTACTTC
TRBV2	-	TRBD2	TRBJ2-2	CASKRGLAGGATGELFF	TGTGCCAGCAAGAGAGGACTAGCGGGAGGCGCCACCGGGGAGCTGTTTTTT
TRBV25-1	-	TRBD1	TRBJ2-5	CASSEKGTAKETQYF	TGTGCCAGCAGTGAAAAGGGGACAGCGAAAGAGACCCAGTACTTC
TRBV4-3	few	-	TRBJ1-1	CASRPPGSTEAFF	TGCGCCAGCAGACCACCGGGGTCTACTGAAGCTTTCTTT
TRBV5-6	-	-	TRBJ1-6	CASSLGAGYNSPLHF	TGTGCCAGCAGCTTGGGGGCAGGATATAATTCACCCCTCCACTTT
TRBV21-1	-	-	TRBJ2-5	CASTLARETQYF	TGTGCCAGCACTCTAGCGAGGGAGACCCAGTACTTC
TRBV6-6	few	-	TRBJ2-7	CASSYVAGASYEQYF	TGTGCCAGCAGTTACGTCGCAGGGGCCTCCTACGAGCAGTACTTC